This note documents a single T cell receptor beta chain sequence. At least ten counts were recorded for this clone. Its recognized antigen is unknown. No base quality values were provided; no much bigger clone lies one nucleotide off. The CDR3 covers 16 residues, taking in both the cysteine and the phenylalanine. The kept DNA is CDR3 alone, 48 bases in frame from the first base. Based on the germline V gene, the CDR1 and CDR2 sequences are LGHNA and YNFKEQ. V is shortened by 4 bases, J by 3 bases, and the region joining them spans 15 bases. These data belong to a study of metastatic and nonmetastatic thyroid tumors (dated by TCRdb to the early 2020s). General notes on the study: Repertoires were compared across peripheral blood and tumor or nodule tissue samples from malignant and benign thyroid patients.

No treatment had been received by any patient before thyroid surgery. Using T-cell receptor beta sequencing, the study looked back at clinical samples from patients collected from about 2011 to 2018. Study-level results and caveats: In both blood and tumor samples, TCR beta diversity was reported to be significantly higher in malignant tumors than in benign nodules.

Libraries were prepared through PCR. These reads were obtained on an Illumina HiSeq 4000. High-throughput sequencing was used to profile the TCR beta-chain CDR3 region of each patient. From the authors' description of their analysis: CDR3 differences across clinicopathological groups were used to build a classifier for discriminating distant-metastatic papillary thyroid cancer patients. The Shannon index was used to assess repertoire diversity, and the Morisita-Horn index was used to assess tumor-blood repertoire similarity. TCRdb itself trimmed the public reads at Q25 with fastp, ran MiXCR and retained productive beta chains. In this record, the V and J calls reflect TCRdb's handling and not the investigators' own analysis. Counted in this sample were about 35,000 clones; approximately 19% of them appeared once. About a sixth of the sample comes from the top ten.

The sequence is built from TRBV4-2 and TRBJ2-2; there is no confident call for the D gene. Source material: blood. This clonotype was obtained from a female donor with papillary thyroid cancer or a benign thyroid nodule (not recorded which). Some clones in this sample may be carry-over from other donors' samples. The DNA sequence is TGTGCCAGCAGCCTAACCTGGAGATCGGACACCGGGGAGCTGTTTTTT. Its translation reads: CASSLTWRSDTGELFF.